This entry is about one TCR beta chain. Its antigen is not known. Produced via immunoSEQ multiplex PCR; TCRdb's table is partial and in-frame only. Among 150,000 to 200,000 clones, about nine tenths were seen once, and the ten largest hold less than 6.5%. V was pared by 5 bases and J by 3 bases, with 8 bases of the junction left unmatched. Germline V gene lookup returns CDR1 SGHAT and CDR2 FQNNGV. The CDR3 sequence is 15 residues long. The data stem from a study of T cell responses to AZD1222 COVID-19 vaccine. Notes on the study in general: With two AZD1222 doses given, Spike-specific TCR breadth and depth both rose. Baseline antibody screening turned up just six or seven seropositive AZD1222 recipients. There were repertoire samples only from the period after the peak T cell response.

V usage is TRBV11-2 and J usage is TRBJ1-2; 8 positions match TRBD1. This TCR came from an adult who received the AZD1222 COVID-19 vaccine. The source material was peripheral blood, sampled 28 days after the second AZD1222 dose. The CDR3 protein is CASSPQGARDYGYTF. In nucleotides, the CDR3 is TGTGCCAGCAGCCCTCAGGGGGCGCGGGACTATGGCTACACCTTC.